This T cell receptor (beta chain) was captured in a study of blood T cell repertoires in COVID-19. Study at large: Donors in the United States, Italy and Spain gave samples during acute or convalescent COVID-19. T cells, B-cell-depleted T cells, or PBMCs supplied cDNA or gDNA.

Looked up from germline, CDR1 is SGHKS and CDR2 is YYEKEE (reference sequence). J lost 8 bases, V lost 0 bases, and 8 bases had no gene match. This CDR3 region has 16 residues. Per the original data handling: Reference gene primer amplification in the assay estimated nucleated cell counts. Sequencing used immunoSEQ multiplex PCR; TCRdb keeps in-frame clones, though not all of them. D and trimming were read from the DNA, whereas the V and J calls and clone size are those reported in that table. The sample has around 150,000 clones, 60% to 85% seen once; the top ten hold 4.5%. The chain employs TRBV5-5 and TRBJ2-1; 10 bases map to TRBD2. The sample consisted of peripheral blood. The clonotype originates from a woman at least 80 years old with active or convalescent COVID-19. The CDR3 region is CASSLDGAGGRYEQFF. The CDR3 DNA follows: TGTGCCAGCAGCTTGGATGGAGCGGGGGGGCGGTATGAGCAGTTCTTC.